This entry lists 20 T cell receptor beta chains sequenced from one sample in a study of blood T cell repertoires in COVID-19. The repertoire was sequenced with immunoSEQ multiplex PCR; TCRdb's copy has only in-frame clones and lacks some. The sample lists hundreds of thousands of clones; more than 80% were seen once. What was sequenced was peripheral blood. The source of these receptors is an elderly woman with COVID-19, enrolled during active disease.

The chain has TRBV9 and TRBJ2-1; 11 bases map to TRBD2. The CDR3 contains 14 residues. After removal of 0 bases from V and 8 bases from J, the junction contained 1 base not matched to a gene. CDR1 and CDR2 from the germline V gene are SGDLS and YYNGEE. The CDR3 nucleotides read TGTGCCAGCAGCGTAGAACTAGCGGGGGATGAGCAGTTCTTC. This gives the protein CASSVELAGDEQFF.

This sequence joins TRBV5-1 and TRBJ1-1; TRBD1 is a possible D gene (6 bases). This CDR3 has 14 residues. Germline V gives CDR1 SGHRS, CDR2 YFSETQ. V was pared by 0 bases and J by 6 bases, with 12 bases between. CDR3 bases: TGCGCCAGCAGCTTGGAATTTGAGGGGGCTGAAGCTTTCTTT. As protein: CASSLEFEGAEAFF.

This clone appeared a few times. The chain recombines TRBV7-9 with TRBJ1-1, with D perhaps TRBD1 (5 bases). The V end lost 1 base, the J end lost 4 bases, and 10 bases lay between the germline ends. Germline CDR1 is SEHNR and CDR2 is FQNEAQ (reference sequence). The CDR3 is 14 amino acids. The CDR3 reads CASSLVKGITEAFF. As DNA, the CDR3 is TGTGCCAGCAGCTTAGTAAAGGGGATCACTGAAGCTTTCTTT.

The rearrangement links TRBV5-1 to TRBJ2-2; 10 bases agree with TRBD2. V lost 4 bases and J lost 4; bases outside the gene matches: 7. This CDR3 region has 16 residues. Germline-derived CDR1 and CDR2 are SGHRS and YFSETQ. As DNA, the CDR3 is TGCGCCAGCAGCCTCGGTAGCGGGAGGACCACCGGGGAGCTGTTTTTT. This sequence encodes CASSLGSGRTTGELFF. Drawing the rest from reference TRBV5-1 and TRBJ2-2, the complete variable domain is KAGVTQTPRYLIKTRGQQVTLSCSPISGHRSVSWYQQTPGQGLQFLFEYFSETQRNKGNFPGRFSGRQFSNSRSEMNVSTLELGDSALYLCASSLGSGRTTGELFFGEGSRLTVL.

The chain employs TRBV30 and TRBJ1-4; 7 bases line up with TRBD1. V gave up 3 bases and J gave up 8 bases; unmatched junction bases: 6. CDR1 and CDR2 (germline): GTSNPN, SVGIG (reference sequence). The CDR3 runs 13 residues. The CDR3 region has the DNA TGTGCCTGGAGAAACAGGGGCCCGGAAAAACTGTTTTTT. It translates to CAWRNRGPEKLFF.

This clone appeared a single time. V usage is TRBV4-2 and J usage is TRBJ1-2, with a possible D match to TRBD1 (5 bases). Germline V gives CDR1 LGHNA, CDR2 YNFKEQ. V was clipped by 1 base and J by 7 bases, with 16 bases between them. The CDR3 totals 15 residues. This chain's CDR3 is CASSQAGSFGAGYTF. The CDR3 DNA reads TGTGCCAGCAGCCAAGCCGGGTCTTTTGGGGCTGGCTACACCTTC.

This chain links TRBV5-4 with TRBJ2-3; D is unclear. Germline CDR1 reads SGHNT; CDR2 reads YYREEE (reference sequence). The V end lost 4 bases, the J end lost 6 bases, and 9 bases lay between the germline ends. The CDR3 is 12 residues long. CDR3 nucleotide sequence: TGTGCCAGCAGCCGAGACTGGGATACGCAGTATTTT. Its translation: CASSRDWDTQYF.

This clone has a handful of counts. V usage is TRBV2 and J usage is TRBJ1-2; no firm D call. The CDR3 contains 14 residues. Trimming removed 8 bases from V and 3 bases from J, with 16 bases in between. CDR1 is SNHLY, CDR2 FYNNEI, per germline. CDR3 nucleotides: TGTGCCAGCCAACGCATAACAGTAGACTATGGCTACACCTTC. This codes for CASQRITVDYGYTF.

V gene TRBV5-1 combines with J gene TRBJ1-2; unclear D gene. CDR3 length equals 13 residues. Trimming took 0 bases from V and 8 from J, leaving 11 bases between them. CDR1 is SGHRS, CDR2 YFSETQ, per germline. DNA of the CDR3: TGCGCCAGCAGCTTGGAGACTGTAGGAGGCTACACCTTC. Protein product: CASSLETVGGYTF. Variable domain in full (rest from reference TRBV5-1 and TRBJ1-2): KAGVTQTPRYLIKTRGQQVTLSCSPISGHRSVSWYQQTPGQGLQFLFEYFSETQRNKGNFPGRFSGRQFSNSRSEMNVSTLELGDSALYLCASSLETVGGYTFGSGTRLTVV.

In DNA, the CDR3 is TGTGCCAGCAGCACGAGACAGCGCTCTGGGGCCAACGTCCTGACTTTC. Its translation is CASSTRQRSGANVLTF. This sequence joins TRBV11-2 and TRBJ2-6, with D maybe TRBD1 (5 bases). Germline values: CDR1 SGHAT, CDR2 FQNNGV. V was clipped by 5 bases and J by 0 bases, with 11 bases between them. The CDR3 loop spans 16 amino acids.

The genes are TRBV27 and TRBJ2-7; D call uncertain. Per the germline V gene, CDR1 is MNHEY and CDR2 is SMNVEV (reference sequence). CDR3 length equals 14 residues. Trimming removed 2 bases from V and 0 bases from J, with 8 bases in between. CDR3 amino acids: CASSLGLSSYEQYF. Here the CDR3 DNA reads TGTGCCAGCAGTTTAGGGCTCAGCTCCTACGAGCAGTACTTC.

The V call is TRBV11-2, the J call TRBJ2-7; 10 nucleotides match TRBD1. V gave up 3 bases and J gave up 4 bases; unmatched junction bases: 6. Germline V CDR1 and CDR2: SGHAT, FQNNGV. This CDR3 has 15 residues. The CDR3 region is CASSFAGTGAYEQYF. The CDR3 nucleotides are TGTGCCAGCAGCTTTGCCGGGACAGGGGCATACGAGCAGTACTTC.

This sequence joins TRBV9 and TRBJ1-3, with 10 bases fitting TRBD1. Germline values: CDR1 SGDLS, CDR2 YYNGEE. The ends lost 4 bases at V and 2 bases at J; junction bases unmatched: 9. The CDR3 loop spans 17 amino acids. The CDR3 DNA follows: TGTGCCAGCAGCCTATCAGCCGGGACAGGGGCTGGAAACACCATATATTTT. Translated, it gives CASSLSAGTGAGNTIYF.

The J gene is TRBJ1-5, the V gene TRBV2; weak D call: TRBD1 (5 bases). CDR3 length: 12 amino acids. From germline, CDR1 is SNHLY and CDR2 FYNNEI. Trimming removed 6 bases at V and 15 bases at J, with 18 bases between. DNA of the CDR3: TGTGCCAGCAGGGCTGACAGATCCGTGTTGCATTTT. Translating gives CASRADRSVLHF.

The J gene is TRBJ1-5, the V gene TRBV7-9, with TRBD1 matching over 9 bases. This CDR3 is 15 amino acids long. Per the germline V gene, CDR1 is SEHNR and CDR2 is FQNEAQ (reference sequence). V lost 3 bases and J lost 4; bases outside the gene matches: 4. The CDR3: CASSLGTGKNQPQHF. CDR3 sequence (DNA): TGTGCCAGCAGCTTGGGGACAGGGAAAAATCAGCCCCAGCATTTT.

The chain employs TRBV5-1 and TRBJ1-2, with 9 bases matching TRBD1. Germline loops: CDR1 SGHRS, CDR2 YFSETQ. The CDR3 length is 15 residues. After removal of 0 bases from V and 7 bases from J, the junction contained 7 bases not matched to a gene. CDR3 sequence: CASSLAPGQGTGYTF. DNA for the CDR3: TGCGCCAGCAGCTTGGCCCCCGGACAGGGGACTGGCTACACCTTC. Full variable domain (missing parts from reference TRBV5-1 and TRBJ1-2): KAGVTQTPRYLIKTRGQQVTLSCSPISGHRSVSWYQQTPGQGLQFLFEYFSETQRNKGNFPGRFSGRQFSNSRSEMNVSTLELGDSALYLCASSLAPGQGTGYTFGSGTRLTVV.

The genes are TRBV28 and TRBJ2-2; no clear D gene. V gave up 3 bases and J gave up 6 bases, with 17 bases separating them. This CDR3 has 16 residues. CDR1 is MDHEN, CDR2 SYDVKM, per germline. The CDR3 nucleotides are TGTGCCAGCAGTTTTCCCTTCGAAGTGGTAGCCGGGGAGCTGTTTTTT. It codes for CASSFPFEVVAGELFF.

The chain recombines TRBV9 with TRBJ1-2; a possible D gene is TRBD1 (6 bases). Per germline, CDR1 SGDLS and CDR2 YYNGEE. Trimming stripped 3 bases from V and 0 bases from J, with 12 bases between. The CDR3 sequence is 15 residues long. This chain's CDR3 is CASSARQVANYGYTF. CDR3 in DNA: TGTGCCAGCAGCGCCCGACAGGTAGCTAACTATGGCTACACCTTC. The whole variable domain, filled in from reference TRBV9 and TRBJ1-2, reads DSGVTQTPKHLITATGQRVTLRCSPRSGDLSVYWYQQSLDQGLQFLIQYYNGEERAKGNILERFSAQQFPDLHSELNLSSLELGDSALYFCASSARQVANYGYTFGSGTRLTVV.

V is TRBV6-2 or TRBV6-3 and J is TRBJ1-1, with TRBD1 as a possible D gene (6 bases). The CDR3 loop spans 14 amino acids. Germline V gene lookup returns CDR1 MNHEY and CDR2 SVGEGT. V was pared by 4 bases and J by 0 bases, with 9 bases between. As DNA, the CDR3 is TGTGCCAGCAGTTCGGGACATCTGAACACTGAAGCTTTCTTT. This gives the protein CASSSGHLNTEAFF.

The V call is TRBV30, the J call TRBJ1-1, with 7 bases lining up with TRBD1. In germline, CDR1 is GTSNPN, CDR2 SVGIG (reference sequence). V dropped 0 bases and J dropped 3; count of bases not matched to a gene: 1. The CDR3 extends over 13 amino acids. The CDR3 spells CAWSVTGDTEAFF. The CDR3, as DNA: TGTGCCTGGAGTGTAACAGGGGACACTGAAGCTTTCTTT.